These 19 T cell receptor beta chains were all obtained from the same sample, sequenced in a study of control samples from healthy donors and cancer patients. The table came from immunoSEQ multiplex PCR; TCRdb's copy has only in-frame clones and leaves some out. The table shows 400,000 to 500,000 clones, with 80% to 95% occurring only once. The source material was PBMCs. The receptors originated from a man aged 35-49 years with head and neck cancer.

The chain has TRBV24-1 and TRBJ1-2; maybe TRBD1 (6 bases). There are 16 residues in the CDR3. Trimming shortened V by 2 bases and J by 8 bases, and 20 bases separated the two germline ends. Germline V gives CDR1 KGHDR, CDR2 SFDVKD. The DNA for the CDR3 is TGTGCCACCAGTGATTCGAAGAGGGGGGCCTACGCCGGCTACACCTTC. Translated: CATSDSKRGAYAGYTF.

About this clone itself: Within the sample, other DNA sequences also encode this same CDR3. The rearrangement joins TRBV6-5 to TRBJ2-7; TRBD1 aligns across 7 bases. J lost 2 bases, V lost 2 bases, and 3 bases had no gene match. The length of the CDR3 is 14 residues. Germline CDR1 and CDR2: MNHEY and SVGAGI. The CDR3, as DNA: TGTGCCAGCAGTTACCGGGACAGAACCTACGAGCAGTACTTC. Its protein product is CASSYRDRTYEQYF.

J is TRBJ2-2 and V is TRBV3-1 (or the pseudogene TRBV3-2), with D unresolved. CDR1 is LGHDT, CDR2 YNNKEL, per germline (reference sequence). The CDR3 length is 15 residues. V lost 0 bases and J 4 bases, leaving 9 bases between the germline ends. The CDR3 DNA reads as TGTGCCAGCAGCCAAGATAGTTGGGGCACCGGGGAGCTGTTTTTT. Residues: CASSQDSWGTGELFF.

The rearrangement joins TRBV7-8 to TRBJ1-2, with TRBD1 matching over 7 bases. There are 15 residues in the CDR3. Trimming at V came to 5 bases and at J to 4 bases, leaving 10 bases not matched to a gene. In germline, CDR1 is SGHVS, CDR2 FQNEAQ. The CDR3 spells CASSKLTGDGYGYTF. The CDR3 nucleotides are TGTGCCAGCAGCAAACTTACAGGGGACGGCTATGGCTACACCTTC.

The chain carries TRBV4-3 and TRBJ2-7; no firm D call. This CDR3 has 15 residues. Between the trimmed V and J ends, which lost 0 bases and 6 bases, there was a span of 15 bases. Per the germline V gene, CDR1 is LGHNA and CDR2 is YSLEER. CDR3 in amino acids: CASSQDSRRSGEQYF. The CDR3 DNA is TGCGCCAGCAGCCAAGATTCCCGCCGCTCGGGCGAGCAGTACTTC.

The chain uses TRBV5-1 and TRBJ1-1; tentatively, D is TRBD1 (5 bases). V was cut by 4 bases and J by 5 bases, with 12 bases left in between. Germline assignment: CDR1 SGHRS and CDR2 YFSETQ. CDR3 length: 13 residues. CDR3 protein: CASSPSRGTEAFF. In DNA, the CDR3 is TGCGCCAGCAGCCCGTCTAGGGGAACTGAAGCTTTCTTT.

The gene calls are TRBV3-1 (or the pseudogene TRBV3-2) and TRBJ2-7; D is possibly TRBD1 or TRBD2 (5 bases each). V shed 0 bases and J shed 4 bases, with 13 bases lying between them. Germline loops: CDR1 LGHDT, CDR2 YNNKEL (reference sequence). The CDR3 sequence is 15 residues long. The CDR3 here is CASSQEWDLMYEQYF. The CDR3 nucleotides are TGTGCCAGCAGCCAAGAGTGGGACCTAATGTACGAGCAGTACTTC.

This clone showed up just once. J is TRBJ2-7 and V is TRBV6-5; D perhaps matches TRBD1 (7 bases). V was clipped by 9 bases and J by 3 bases, with 18 bases between them. In germline, CDR1 is MNHEY, CDR2 SVGAGI. The CDR3 is made up of 14 amino acids. The CDR3 nucleotides read TGTGCCAGTACTGATCAGGGGGGCCTCTACGAGCAGTACTTC. Amino acids: CASTDQGGLYEQYF.

As to this clone: At one end the junction does not follow the germline gene, possibly because of a read error. The genes are TRBV7-7 and TRBJ1-4, with 12 bases matching TRBD1. The CDR3 has 15 residues. Looked up from germline, CDR1 is SSHAT and CDR2 is FNYEAQ (reference sequence). In DNA form, the CDR3 reads TGTGCTAGCAGTTGGGGGACAGGGGGCAATGAAAAACTGTTTTTT. It encodes CASSWGTGGNEKLFF.

In DNA form, the CDR3 reads TGTGCCAGCAGCTCTCCCGGGACAGGGCCTTACGAGCAGTACTTC. Amino acid sequence: CASSSPGTGPYEQYF. The J gene is TRBJ2-7, the V gene TRBV7-8, with 9 bases identical to TRBD1. Germline CDR1 SGHVS, CDR2 FQNEAQ. V gave up 4 bases and J gave up 4 bases; unmatched junction bases: 8. This CDR3 contains 15 residues.

Here the CDR3 reads CSVGTGFAGELFF. DNA for the CDR3: TGCAGCGTTGGGACAGGATTCGCCGGGGAGCTGTTTTTT. The gene calls are TRBV29-1 and TRBJ2-2; TRBD1 aligns across 7 bases. J lost 6 bases, V lost 4 bases, and 5 bases had no gene match. Germline V lookup: CDR1 SQVTM, CDR2 ANQGSEA. This CDR3 spans 13 amino acids.

The chain is built from TRBV3-1 (or the pseudogene TRBV3-2) and TRBJ1-1; possibly TRBD1 for D (6 bases). CDR3 length: 12 residues. V was shortened by 8 bases and J by 4 bases, with 11 bases between the two germline ends. The germline V gene has CDR1 LGHDT and CDR2 YNNKEL (reference sequence). As DNA, the CDR3 is TGTGCCAGCCGAGGGGGGAGCACTGAAGCTTTCTTT. Protein sequence: CASRGGSTEAFF.

The chain uses TRBV28 and TRBJ1-5; no firm D call. This CDR3 is 14 amino acids long. Germline-derived CDR1 and CDR2 are MDHEN and SYDVKM. With 7 bases removed from V and 11 bases from J, the gap between germline ends came to 21 bases. The CDR3 DNA reads as TGTGCCAGCACGATCGGGTCCATTCGCGAGGCCCAGCATTTT. The encoded protein is CASTIGSIREAQHF.

The V call is TRBV7-3, the J call TRBJ2-7, with a possible D match to TRBD1 (6 bases). CDR1 and CDR2 (germline): SGHTA, FQGTGA. V was shortened by 3 bases and J by 6 bases, with 15 bases between the two germline ends. This CDR3 comprises 14 residues. CDR3 coding DNA: TGTGCCAGCAGCTTGGGGGCCGGTTTCGGCGAGCAGTACTTC. Amino acid sequence: CASSLGAGFGEQYF.

A note on this clone: This CDR3 is also generated by other DNA sequences in the sample. V and J are TRBV5-1 and TRBJ1-1; D may be TRBD1 (5 bases). The germline CDR1 and CDR2 sequences are SGHRS and YFSETQ. The length of the CDR3 is 14 residues. V lost 1 base, J lost 0 bases, and 7 bases lay in between. Here the CDR3 DNA reads TGCGCCAGCAGCTTGCAGGGTATGAACACTGAAGCTTTCTTT. Protein: CASSLQGMNTEAFF.

This clone was recorded a few times. The rearrangement joins TRBV7-9 to TRBJ2-5, with D possibly called TRBD1 or TRBD2 (5 bases each). The V end lost 7 bases, the J end lost 7 bases, and 16 bases lay between the germline ends. CDR1 and CDR2 (germline): SEHNR, FQNEAQ (reference sequence). The CDR3 has 13 residues. CDR3 loop: CASILDGTGTQYF. The DNA of the CDR3 is TGTGCCAGCATACTGGATGGGACCGGGACCCAGTACTTC.

The chain uses TRBV24-1 and TRBJ1-2; the match to TRBD1 covers 10 bases. Germline-derived CDR1 and CDR2 are KGHDR and SFDVKD. The CDR3 has 15 residues. After removal of 4 bases from V and 8 bases from J, the junction contained 9 bases not matched to a gene. The CDR3 reads CATSETGTGVSGYTF. The CDR3 nucleotides read TGTGCCACCAGTGAAACCGGGACAGGGGTTAGCGGCTACACCTTC.

This sequence joins TRBV6-6 and TRBJ1-1; possibly TRBD1 for D (5 bases). Per germline, CDR1 MNHNY and CDR2 SVGAGI (reference sequence). The CDR3 has 14 residues. V was pared by 4 bases and J by 1 base, with 10 bases between. The CDR3 reads CASSFTQGNTEAFF. As DNA, the CDR3 is TGTGCCAGCAGTTTTACTCAGGGGAACACTGAAGCTTTCTTT.

The CDR3 loop reads CASSLVGLAGWSSYNEQFF. CDR3 bases: TGTGCCAGCAGCTTGGTGGGACTAGCGGGGTGGAGCTCCTACAATGAGCAGTTCTTC. The V and J genes are TRBV11-2 and TRBJ2-1; TRBD2 matches 13 bases. The germline V gene has CDR1 SGHAT and CDR2 FQNNGV. The CDR3 runs 19 residues. Trimming took 3 bases from V and 0 from J; bases not matched to a gene: 8. Complete variable domain (other parts from reference TRBV11-2 and TRBJ2-1): EAGVAQSPRYKIIEKRQSVAFWCNPISGHATLYWYQQILGQGPKLLIQFQNNGVVDDSQLPKDRFSAERLKGVDSTLKIQPAKLEDSAVYLCASSLVGLAGWSSYNEQFFGPGTRLTVL.